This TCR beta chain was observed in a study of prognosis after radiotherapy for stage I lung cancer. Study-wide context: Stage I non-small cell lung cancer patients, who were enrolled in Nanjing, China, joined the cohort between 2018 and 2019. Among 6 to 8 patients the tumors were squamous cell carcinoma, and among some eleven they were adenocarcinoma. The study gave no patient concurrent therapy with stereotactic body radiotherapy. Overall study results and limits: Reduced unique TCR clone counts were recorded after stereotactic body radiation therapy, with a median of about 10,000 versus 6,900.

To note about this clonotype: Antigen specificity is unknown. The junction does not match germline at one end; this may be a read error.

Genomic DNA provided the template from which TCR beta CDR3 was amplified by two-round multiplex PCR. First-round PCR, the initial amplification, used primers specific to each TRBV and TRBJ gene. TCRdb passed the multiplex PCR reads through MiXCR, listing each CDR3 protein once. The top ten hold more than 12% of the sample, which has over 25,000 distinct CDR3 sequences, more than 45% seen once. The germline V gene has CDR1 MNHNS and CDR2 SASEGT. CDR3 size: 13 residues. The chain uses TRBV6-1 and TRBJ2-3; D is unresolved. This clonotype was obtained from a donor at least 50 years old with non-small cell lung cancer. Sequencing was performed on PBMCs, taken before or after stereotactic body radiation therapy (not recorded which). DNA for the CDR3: TGTGCCAGCATGCAACAGAGCACAGATAAGCAGTATTTT. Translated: CASMQQSTDKQYF.